The entry below gives a single TCR beta chain sequence along with its context. Antigen: not known. These data are taken from a study of human CD8 memory T cell subsets. General study points: Stem-like memory T cells matched precursor exhausted T cells in high diversity, which effector memory cells lacked.

Libraries targeted TCR beta using 5' RACE with UMIs. TCRdb re-called the 5' RACE reads and gives one entry per CDR3 protein, without DNA. The table for this sample gives fewer than 10,000 distinct CDR3 sequences. The germline CDR1 and CDR2 sequences are MDHEN and SYDVKM. The CDR3 sequence is 16 residues long. This clonotype was obtained from a human donor in good health. The chain combines TRBV28 with TRBJ2-1; TCRdb's D gene call, TRBD2, goes unchecked for lack of DNA. The sample comprised CD8+ T cells from PBMCs. This CDR3 is CASRGDYQKHYNEQFF.